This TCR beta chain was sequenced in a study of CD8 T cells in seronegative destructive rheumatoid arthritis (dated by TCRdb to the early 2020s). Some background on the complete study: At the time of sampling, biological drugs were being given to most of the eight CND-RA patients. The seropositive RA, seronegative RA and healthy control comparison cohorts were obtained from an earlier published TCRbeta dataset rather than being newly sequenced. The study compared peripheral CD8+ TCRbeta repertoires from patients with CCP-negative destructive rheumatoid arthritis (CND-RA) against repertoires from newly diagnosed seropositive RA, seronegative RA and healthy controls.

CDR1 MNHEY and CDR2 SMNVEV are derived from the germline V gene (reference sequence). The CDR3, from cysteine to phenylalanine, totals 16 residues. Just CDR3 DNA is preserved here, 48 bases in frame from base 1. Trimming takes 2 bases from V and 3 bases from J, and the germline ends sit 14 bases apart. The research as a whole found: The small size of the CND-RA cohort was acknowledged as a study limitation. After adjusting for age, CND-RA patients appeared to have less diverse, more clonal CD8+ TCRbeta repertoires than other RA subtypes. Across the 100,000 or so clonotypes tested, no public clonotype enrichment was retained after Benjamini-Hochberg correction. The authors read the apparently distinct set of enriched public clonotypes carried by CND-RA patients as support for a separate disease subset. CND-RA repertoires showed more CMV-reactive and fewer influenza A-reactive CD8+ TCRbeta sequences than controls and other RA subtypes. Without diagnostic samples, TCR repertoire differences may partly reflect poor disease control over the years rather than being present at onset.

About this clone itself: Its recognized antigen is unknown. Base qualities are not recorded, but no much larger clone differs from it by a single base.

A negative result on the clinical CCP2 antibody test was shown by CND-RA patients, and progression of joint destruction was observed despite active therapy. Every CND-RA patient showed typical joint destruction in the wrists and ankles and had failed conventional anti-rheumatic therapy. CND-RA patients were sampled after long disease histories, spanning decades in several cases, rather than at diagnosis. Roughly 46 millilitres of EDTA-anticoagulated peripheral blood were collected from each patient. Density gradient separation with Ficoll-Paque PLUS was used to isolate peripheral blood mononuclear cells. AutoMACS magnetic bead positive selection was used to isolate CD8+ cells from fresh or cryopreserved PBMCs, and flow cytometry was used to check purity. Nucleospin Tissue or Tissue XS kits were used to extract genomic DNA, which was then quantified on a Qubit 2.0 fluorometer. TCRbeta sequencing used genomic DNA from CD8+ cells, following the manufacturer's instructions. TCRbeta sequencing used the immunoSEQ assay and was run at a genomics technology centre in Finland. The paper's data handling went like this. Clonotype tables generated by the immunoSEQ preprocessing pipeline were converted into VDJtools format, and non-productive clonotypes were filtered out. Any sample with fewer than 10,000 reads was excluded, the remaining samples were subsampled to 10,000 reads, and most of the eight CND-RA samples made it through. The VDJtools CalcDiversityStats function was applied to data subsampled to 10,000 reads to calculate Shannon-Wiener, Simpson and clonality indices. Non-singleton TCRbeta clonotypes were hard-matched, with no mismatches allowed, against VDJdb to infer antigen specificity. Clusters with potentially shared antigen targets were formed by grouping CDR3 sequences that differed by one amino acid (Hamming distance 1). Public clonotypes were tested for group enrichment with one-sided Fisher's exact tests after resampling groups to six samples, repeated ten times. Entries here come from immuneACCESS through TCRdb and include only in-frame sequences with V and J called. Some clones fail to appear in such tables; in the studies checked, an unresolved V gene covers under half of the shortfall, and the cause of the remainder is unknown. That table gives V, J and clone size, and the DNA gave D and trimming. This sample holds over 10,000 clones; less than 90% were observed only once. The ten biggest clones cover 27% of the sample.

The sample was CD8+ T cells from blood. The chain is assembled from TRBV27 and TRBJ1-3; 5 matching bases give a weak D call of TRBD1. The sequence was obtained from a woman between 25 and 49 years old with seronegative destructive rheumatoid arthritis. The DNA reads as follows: TGTGCCAGCAGTTTAATCAGGGAATCTGTTGGAAACACCATATATTTT. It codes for CASSLIRESVGNTIYF.